This T cell receptor (beta chain) came from a study of cytomegalovirus exposure and HLA in healthy donors listed by TCRdb under 2017. Some background on the complete study: An earlier analysis of several hundred of the donors reported 250 to 300 Gb of sequence data and about 100 million unique TCR beta sequences from about 180 million T cells. The study used immunosequencing to profile the T cell repertoires of under 700 subjects and linked those repertoires to cytomegalovirus serostatus. The later analysis used no new phenotypic data to find candidate immune exposures, relying instead on TCR beta sequences and their occurrence across donors. An earlier analysis of a few hundred of the donors applied high-throughput TCR beta sequencing to assess whether each TCR beta V gene segment acted as functional or pseudogenic. Among roughly 400 genotyped donors of the cohort, an average of roughly 240,000 unique TCR beta nucleotide sequences were sequenced per donor, roughly 20% of them non-productive. The genetic ancestry cluster associated with self-reported Caucasian donors included 65% to 90% of the 300 to 450 genotyped donors. Every repertoire in the discovery cohort had been generated on one and the same sequencing platform. A later analysis re-examined previously published TCR beta repertoires from just over 650 donors and added high-resolution HLA genotyping to investigate patterns of TCR occurrence. Typing coverage varied by locus: 629-630 donors for A, B, C, DRB1 and DQB1; roughly 560 for DQA1; over 600 for DPA1; approximately 470 for DPB1. To predict cytomegalovirus infection status, the study combined high-throughput TCR immunosequencing, statistical association of individual TCRs with disease status, and machine learning. The aim of the study was to test whether cataloging public T cell receptors could identify signatures of past pathogen exposure. A later genetic analysis took genome-wide SNP genotypes for 398 of the 666 donors and used that subset as a discovery cohort. HLA typing covered class I and class II loci at four-digit resolution. Alongside the repertoire data, information on donor age, sex, ethnicity and CMV serostatus was compiled. An early release covering roughly 640 HLA-typed donors comprised about 300 gigabases of sequencing data and tens of millions of unique TCR sequences. A few DR-DQ haplotypes were treated as single units for association and clustering because of strong linkage in the cohort. A separate validation cohort of roughly 120 different subjects was used in addition to the 666-subject first cohort. Study-level results and caveats: In a later genetic analysis, fewer N-insertions in productive TCRs were reported among donors in an Asian-associated ancestry cluster than the approximately 710-donor mean. For the cohort, immune exposure information was limited to CMV serostatus. Assigning TCR associations to individual alleles was difficult when HLA alleles, especially DR and DQ, strongly co-occurred. An association between a missense DCLRE1C variant and V-gene and J-gene trimming of TCR beta chains was found in a later genetic analysis and replicated in an independent cohort. A later analysis associated 17,000 or so TCR beta sequences with specific HLA alleles at a false discovery rate of 0.05. According to a later analysis, parvovirus B19, influenza, CMV and Epstein-Barr virus appeared linked to several top co-occurrence clusters. The authors suggested that the approach could potentially be generalized to other disease states and immunological phenotypes. A few of the identified cytomegalovirus-associated TCR beta chains were confirmed in vitro to be specific for cytomegalovirus antigens. A group of highly shared sequence variants was considered likely to be a technical artifact of the sequencing pipeline. In an earlier analysis of 587 of the donors, most TCR beta V segments appeared in productive rearrangements about 90% or about 30% of the time, broadly matching IMGT annotations. The classifier was reported to diagnose cytomegalovirus status with high specificity and sensitivity in both the original and validation cohorts. Most TCR sequences were seen in very few donors, while some public TCRs were found in many individuals. According to a later analysis, most CMV-associated TCR beta chains appeared to be HLA-restricted, and the HLA associations seemed to be driven largely by CMV exposure. HLA typing was unavailable for some donors at each locus, so association tests used only the typed subset. Presence/absence analyses assumed roughly uniform sequencing depth across donors, an assumption that may not hold. A further reported finding was that TCR beta sequences accurately predicted the HLA-A and HLA-B alleles for most subjects in the first cohort. In this cohort, only TCR beta chains were sequenced, and detectable features were limited by the absence of alpha or paired-chain data. In a later analysis, HLA-associated TCR beta chains were found to be more clonally expanded and to have lower generation probabilities than equally common non-associated chains. The earlier analysis of almost 600 of the donors excluded fewer than 20 rarely observed V segments, including chromosome 9 orphons, because counts were too low. Some IMGT-functional V segments, including TRBV6-2 and TRBV6-3, could not be told apart with the 87-base-pair reads, so those segments were excluded. The study listed approximately 150 TCR beta chains as associated with cytomegalovirus. Linkage disequilibrium might explain the correlated functional status among segregating V segments, but an unknown experimental factor could not be excluded. According to a later analysis, TCR association rates differed among HLA loci, with DRB1 alleles showing the most associated TCRs and HLA-C alleles showing the fewest.

The cohort comprised 550 to 700 healthy bone marrow donors. At the time of sampling, all cohort members were nominally healthy, though unrecorded immune exposures were likely present. Of the roughly 700 cohort members, about 290 had a positive CMV serostatus and 352 had a negative one, while no CMV serostatus was recorded for the donor. Every donor gave a peripheral blood sample, and the peripheral blood mononuclear cells from that sample were used for TCR beta sequencing. Genomic DNA was extracted from the blood cell samples with the Qiagen DNeasy Blood Extraction Kit. Concerning this clone itself: The antigen this receptor binds is unknown. No base quality values were provided; no much bigger clone lies one nucleotide off.

Library creation used the immunoSEQ multiplex PCR assay. For the multiplex PCR, a mixture combining 60 forward primers for TCR Vbeta segments and 13 reverse primers for TCR Jbeta segments was used. The CDR3 region of rearranged TCR beta genes was amplified from genomic DNA by a multiplex PCR assay. The amplified TCR beta libraries were sequenced on the Illumina HiSeq System as 87-base-pair reads. The paper's data handling went like this. A later analysis tallied roughly 80 million unique TCR beta chains across the 666 repertoires, and roughly 11 million of those chains were shared by two or more donors. To remove PCR and sequencing errors, raw reads were error-corrected and collapsed into unique sequences using a nearest-neighbor algorithm that merged closely related sequences. CDR3 sequences were aligned to IMGT reference sequences to assign V, D and J gene segments. For a sequence to be retained, a match of at least six nucleotides was required to both a V gene segment and a J gene segment. Rearrangements were called productive when the CDR3 lacked stop codons and stayed in frame with V and J; all others were non-productive. Following IMGT convention, CDR3 was defined as the stretch from the second conserved V-encoded cysteine to the conserved J-encoded phenylalanine. The earlier analysis of a few hundred of the donors excluded any sequence lacking an unambiguous match to a single V gene segment. In an earlier analysis of several hundred of the donors, V segments were called functional above 56.7% productive rearrangements and were called segregating when the between-donor standard deviation exceeded 5%. A statistical classification framework was built for diagnosing cytomegalovirus status from the catalog of TCR beta chain sequences. A later analysis assigned V and J genes by comparing TCR nucleotide sequences with IMGT/GENE-DB human TR gene sequences. Using the TCRdist pipeline, a later analysis assigned CDR3 sequences along with most-parsimonious VDJ recombination scenarios. In a later analysis, each TCR beta chain was defined by its CDR3 amino acid sequence together with its V-gene family, and reads without a unique V-gene family were excluded. To address suspected cross-contamination and a sequencing artifact, a later analysis removed 592 highly shared, low-generation-probability nucleotide sequences. A later analysis calculated a clonal expansion index for each public chain from normalized within-repertoire ranks of inferred template counts. A later analysis computed generation probabilities with a VDJ recombination model fitted to out-of-frame rearrangements, and checked the results against IGoR. Hypergeometric tests were used in a later analysis to score TCR-TCR, TCR-HLA and TCR-CMV co-occurrence, with a repertoire-size bias correction applied to the TCR pairs. To estimate false discovery rates, a later analysis permuted the HLA or CMV assignments 20 times. In a later analysis, co-occurring TCRs were grouped using DBSCAN, with TCRdist sequence similarity added in when clustering inside HLA-allele-positive subsets. For co-occurrence clustering, repertoires with fewer than 30,000 or more than 120,000 public chains were excluded, along with roughly five repertoires with anomalous nucleotide sharing. This immuneACCESS table, as held by TCRdb, lists in-frame sequences with V and J called but not all clones. Of the missing ones, under half trace to an unresolved V gene in checked studies; the others have no known cause. The DNA was the basis for D and trimming; V, J and clone size are from that table. Across this sample there are about 130,000 clones, with 60% to 85% seen only once. Approximately 0.97% of the sample is held by the ten biggest clonotypes.

CDR1 ENHRY and CDR2 SYGVKD were looked up in the germline V gene. The trim is 8 bases for V and 2 bases for J, with a gap of 10 bases between the germline ends. From the cysteine through the phenylalanine, the CDR3 covers 13 amino acids. The kept DNA is CDR3 alone, 39 bases in frame from the first base. The source of this sequence is a human donor in good health. The sample consisted of PBMCs. This receptor chain uses TRBV10-3 and TRBJ1-5, with no D gene named confidently. The DNA reads as follows: TGTGCCATCGCGGCGGGAGGCAATCAGCCCCAGCATTTT. This gives the protein CAIAAGGNQPQHF.